The clone carrying this T cell receptor beta chain was counted only a few times. The data are from a study of T-cell reconstitution after alpha-beta-depleted transplantation in children. The TCRbeta library incorporated unique molecular identifiers. From the PCR reads, TCRdb called clonotypes with MiXCR, one entry per CDR3 protein. The table lists hundreds of thousands of distinct CDR3 sequences, around 16% of them singletons. This CDR3 comprises 16 residues. After removal of 7 bases from V and 0 bases from J, the junction contained 9 bases not matched to a gene. Per germline, CDR1 WSHSY and CDR2 SAAADI.

The chain has TRBV10-2 and TRBJ2-7; 10 bases are shared with TRBD2. Source: PBMCs from the stem cell graft donor, taken from the stem cell graft. The sequence was collected from a human donor who donated a stem cell graft to a child with acute lymphoblastic leukemia. In DNA form, the CDR3 reads TGCGCCAGCAAGGAGGGGGCTAGCGGGAGCTCCTACGAGCAGTACTTC. Protein: CASKEGASGSSYEQYF.